Sequencing of this TCR beta chain was carried out in a study of T cell clones after liver transplantation. Study-wide findings and caveats: A significant post-transplant drop in circulating graft-donor-reactive CD4 TCRbeta sequences occurred in most of the 8 subjects. Graft donor-reactive T cells may have migrated into the graft rather than being deleted. A larger donor-reactive than third-party decline suggested partial antigen-specific deletion.

Assay used: immunoSEQ multiplex PCR; TCRdb lists only in-frame clones, some missing. The table lists about 20,000 clones, 78% of them singletons, with roughly 33% in the top ten. On this clone itself: The target antigen is unknown.

V was pared by 0 bases and J by 6 bases, with 6 bases between. The CDR3 covers 11 residues. Germline CDR1 reads GTSNPN; CDR2 reads SVGIG (reference sequence). The V call is TRBV30, the J call TRBJ2-7; no reliable D call. The sequencing used CD8+ T cells from blood, collected 52 to 60 months after liver transplant. The TCR sequence derives from a human patient who received a liver transplant. Part of the T cell pool may stem from the graft donor. For the CDR3, the DNA is TGTGCCTGGAGTGTAAAGCGCGAGCAGTACTTC. It codes for CAWSVKREQYF.